The text below deals with one T cell receptor beta chain. CDR3 length: 17 amino acids. CDR1 and CDR2 from the germline V gene are SGHTA and FQGNSA. After removal of 4 bases from V and 3 bases from J, the junction contained 13 bases not matched to a gene. This record comes from a study of blood T cell repertoires in COVID-19. Looking at the study overall: COVID-19 samples collected from the United States, Italy and Spain covered acute and convalescent phases. The analysed material was cDNA or gDNA that came from T cells, B-cell-depleted T cells, or PBMCs.

In the study's own analysis: Estimation of nucleated cell counts relied on the amplification of reference gene primers. The table came from immunoSEQ multiplex PCR; TCRdb's copy has only in-frame clones and leaves some out. V and J calls and clone size come straight from that table; D and trimming were deduced from the DNA. The sample carries 75,000 to 90,000 clones, 90% recorded once. The receptor was isolated from a woman aged 45-59 years in a cohort sampled during active COVID-19. Specimen: peripheral blood. The V gene is TRBV7-2, the J gene TRBJ2-3; TRBD2 agrees at 7 bases. This chain's CDR3 is CASSSRISSGKTDTQYF. DNA of the CDR3: TGTGCCAGCAGCTCCCGCATTTCAAGCGGGAAAACAGATACGCAGTATTTT.